The present entry profiles one T cell receptor beta chain with its context. Its antigen is not identified. This may be a read error: a much more frequent sequence differs by one nucleotide. TCR beta CDR3 region amplification was performed from RNA transcripts. The study used the HTBI primer set for a first-round RT-PCR of the TCR CDR3. One entry per CDR3 protein results from TCRdb running MiXCR on the multiplex PCR reads. There are hundreds of thousands of distinct CDR3 sequences in the sample; about 45% occur only once, and 6.5% to 9% lies in the top ten. The data were taken from a study of T cells in Graves' hyperthyroidism and ophthalmopathy. Points from the study as a whole: Stable hyperthyroidism and ophthalmopathy were separated using 13 V-J signatures.

The CDR3 has 15 residues. Trimming took 3 bases from V and 2 from J; bases not matched to a gene: 4. From germline, CDR1 is MNHNS and CDR2 SASEGT. This clonotype was sampled from an adult man with Graves' disease, either hyperthyroidism or ophthalmopathy (not recorded which). The chain uses TRBV6-1 and TRBJ2-5; 9 nucleotides agree with TRBD2. Sequencing was done on a sample of peripheral blood or thyroid tissue (not recorded which). CDR3 in DNA: TGTGCCAGCAGTGATGCGACTAGCGGACAAGAGACCCAGTACTTC. Residues: CASSDATSGQETQYF.